This T cell receptor beta chain was found in a study of blood T cell repertoires in COVID-19. Sequenced by immunoSEQ multiplex PCR; TCRdb stores in-frame clones only, minus some. Counted here are more than 50,000 clones, about 82% occurring once; the ten biggest clones make up about 16%. Germline V gene data show CDR1 as MNHEY and CDR2 as SVGAGI. The V end was cut by 8 bases, the J end by 7 bases, with 15 bases between. This CDR3 is built from 12 residues. The table lists this clone with a few counts. Sequenced material: peripheral blood. The genes are TRBV6-5 and TRBJ2-7; D remains ambiguous. The sequence was obtained from a human donor in a cohort sampled during active COVID-19. Here the CDR3 reads CASGRSAWEQYF. The CDR3 DNA follows: TGTGCCAGCGGCCGGAGTGCATGGGAGCAGTACTTC.